This TCR beta chain was sequenced during a study of cytomegalovirus exposure and HLA in healthy donors. Overall study context: Earlier work reported some 110 million unique TCR beta sequences from some 180 million T cells. Overall study results and limits: Data from an earlier analysis indicated that most TCR beta V segments were productive either about 87% or about 30% of the time.

For this clone: Its antigen is currently unknown.

The CDR3 has 17 residues. After removal of 6 bases from V and 4 bases from J, the junction contained 16 bases not matched to a gene. Germline CDR1 MDHEN, CDR2 SYDVKM. It was with 60 Vbeta and 13 Jbeta primers that the PCR ran. TCRdb's copy holds only in-frame clones and misses some; the assay was immunoSEQ multiplex PCR. The sample has 220,000 or so clones, almost 80% seen once. This TCR was recovered from a male donor in good health and CMV-seronegative. Sequenced sample: PBMCs. The rearrangement uses TRBV28 and TRBJ2-3; 7 nucleotides match TRBD1. Written as DNA, the CDR3 is TGTGCCAGCAGCATTTCCTTTCGGGGACAGAGTCCAGATACGCAGTATTTT. Translated, it gives CASSISFRGQSPDTQYF.